This T cell receptor beta chain was observed in a study of blood T cell repertoires in COVID-19. About the study: Some COVID-19 samples were acute and others convalescent; all came from the United States, Italy and Spain. PBMCs, B-cell-depleted T cells, or T cells provided the cDNA or gDNA that made up the material.

The CDR3 covers 15 residues. The germline V gene encodes CDR1 SGHRS and CDR2 YFSETQ. J was trimmed by 4 bases and V by 4 bases; bases with no gene match: 8. Using immunoSEQ multiplex PCR, the repertoire was profiled, and TCRdb retains in-frame clones only, with some absent. The sample holds around 220,000 clones, 65% to 85% seen once. Sequencing input: peripheral blood. The rearrangement links TRBV5-1 to TRBJ2-3, with 8 bases lining up with TRBD1. The clonotype comes from a woman over 75 with acute or convalescent COVID-19. CDR3 residues: CASSIRGQVADTQYF. CDR3 in DNA: TGCGCCAGCAGCATCAGGGGGCAGGTGGCAGATACGCAGTATTTT. Filled out from reference TRBV5-1 and TRBJ2-3, the complete variable domain reads KAGVTQTPRYLIKTRGQQVTLSCSPISGHRSVSWYQQTPGQGLQFLFEYFSETQRNKGNFPGRFSGRQFSNSRSEMNVSTLELGDSALYLCASSIRGQVADTQYFGPGTRLTVL.